This TCR beta chain was observed in a study of blood T cell repertoires in COVID-19 (dated by TCRdb to about 2020). Turning to the overall study: Collaborator samples came from the United States, Italy and Spain and covered acute and convalescent phases of COVID-19. The prospective study material was composed of cDNA or gDNA derived from T cells, B-cell-depleted T cells, or PBMCs. Deeply sampled blood TCRbeta repertoires from subjects exposed to, actively infected with, or recovered from COVID-19 were included in the dataset. A freely available public database, intended as a resource for researchers studying the immune response to SARS-CoV-2, is where the repertoires were released. The samples were drawn from the first 160 participants of the ongoing ImmuneRACE study and from 1,254 subjects provided by 6 global collaborators. A de-identified subject ID, COVID-19 status, age in years and sex were almost always included in the sample metadata. HLA class I and class II types, where available, came from metadata supplied by the sample provider rather than from assay-based typing. General conclusions and limits of the study: The quantity of clinical and demographic metadata differed by source and by participant and was supplied without curation.

The immunoSEQ Assay, a bias-controlled multiplex PCR, was used to amplify TCRbeta CDR3 regions from genomic DNA. As for the authors' bioinformatics: Nucleated cell counts per sample were estimated from amplification of reference gene primers within the assay. To quantify the absolute abundance of each unique TCRbeta CDR3 rearrangement, sequence reads were collapsed and filtered. Productive Simpson clonality was computed per sample as the square root of Simpson's diversity index over productive rearrangements. TCRdb took this table from immuneACCESS and kept in-frame rearrangements with V and J called. Such tables lack part of the clones; where checked against another copy, unresolved V genes explain under half of the gap, and the rest is unexplained. The V and J calls and clone size are taken from that table; D and trimming were inferred from the DNA. Present in this sample are just under 150,000 clones, roughly 84% of which were seen just once. Roughly 2.6% of the sample is in the top ten clones.

To note about this clone: Its antigen remains unidentified. Base-call qualities are not available, and no considerably larger clone is one nucleotide away.

Taken from cysteine to phenylalanine, the CDR3 has 15 residues. Just the 45-base CDR3 DNA is kept, in frame starting at base 1. Per the germline V gene, SGHTA is the CDR1 and FQGNSA is the CDR2. V gives up 2 bases and J gives up 3 bases, and the segment between their germline ends measures 11 bases. Each collaborating institution followed its own protocols to collect whole blood in K2EDTA tubes. For TCRbeta analysis, collaborator samples were shipped as frozen whole blood, as isolated PBMCs, or as DNA extracted from either sample type. The chain couples TRBV7-2 to TRBJ1-5, with the D gene not clear enough to name. The receptor comes from a human donor with acute or convalescent COVID-19. The donor label of this sample is uncertain. The specimen was peripheral blood. The nucleotides read TGTGCCAGCAGCTTAATCCAGACTCTCAATCAGCCCCAGCATTTT. Its protein is CASSLIQTLNQPQHF.